The next 14 T cell receptor beta chains were all read from a single sample in a study of T cells expressing NK-cell markers. TCRdb reanalyzed the 5' RACE reads, giving one entry per CDR3 protein sequence and no DNA. The listing records about 140,000 distinct CDR3 sequences. The sample comprised blood T cells: a sorted CD56 or NKG2C T cell subset, CD4+ or CD8+ T cells, or bulk PBMC T cells (not recorded which). These receptors were collected from a man aged 18-30 years in good health.

The chain joins TRBV6-5 to TRBJ2-1; the TRBD1 assignment by TCRdb is unverifiable without DNA. Germline assignment: CDR1 MNHEY and CDR2 SVGAGI. CDR3 length equals 15 residues. This CDR3 is CASSYTPDGLSEQFF.

This chain connects TRBV15 to TRBJ2-1; checking the TCRdb D call of TRBD2 is not possible without DNA. This CDR3 spans 19 amino acids. Germline V gene data show CDR1 as LNHNV and CDR2 as YYDKDF (reference sequence). The CDR3 spells CATSRDIGGTSGRNDEQFF.

The chain combines TRBV5-4 with TRBJ2-3; TCRdb proposes TRBD1, but this gene call is untestable without DNA. The germline V gene encodes CDR1 SGHNT and CDR2 YYREEE (reference sequence). This CDR3 comprises 15 residues. CDR3 region: CASSPRGGSTDTQYF. The full variable domain, rest sourced from reference TRBV5-4 and TRBJ2-3, is ETGVTQSPTHLIKTRGQQVTLRCSSQSGHNTVSWYQQALGQGPQFIFQYYREEENGRGNFPPRFSGLQFPNYSSELNVNALELDDSALYLCASSPRGGSTDTQYFGPGTRLTVL.

The J gene is TRBJ2-7, the V gene TRBV3-1. The CDR3 contains 13 residues. Germline assignment: CDR1 LGHDT and CDR2 YNNKEL (reference sequence). CDR3: CASSPEGWWEQYF.

This chain links TRBV11-2 with TRBJ2-7; TCRdb's assignment of TRBD1 cannot be checked, as there is no DNA. Germline V gives CDR1 SGHAT, CDR2 FQNNGV. CDR3 size: 14 residues. The CDR3 protein is CASSDWDRSYEQYF.

The chain is built from TRBV27 and TRBJ2-1. Per germline, CDR1 MNHEY and CDR2 SMNVEV (reference sequence). This CDR3 has 12 residues. The CDR3 spells CASSLTFQEQFF.

The chain is built from TRBV27 and TRBJ1-4; TCRdb designates TRBD1, a call that cannot be tested without DNA. CDR3 length: 14 residues. Germline CDR1 and CDR2: MNHEY and SMNVEV (reference sequence). CDR3 loop: CASSLGQTNEKLFF.

The chain joins TRBV29-1 to TRBJ2-2. The CDR3 contains 16 residues. Germline V gene data show CDR1 as SQVTM and CDR2 as ANQGSEA. The CDR3 loop reads CSVEDPWAIHPGELFF.

The CDR3 sequence is CSARVGGLYGYTF. J is TRBJ1-2 and V is TRBV20-1. This CDR3 comprises 13 residues. Germline V gene data show CDR1 as DFQATT and CDR2 as SNEGSKA (reference sequence).

This rearrangement joins TRBV12-3 or TRBV12-4 to TRBJ2-3; lacking DNA, the TRBD1 call made by TCRdb goes unchecked. The CDR3 sequence is 14 residues long. CDR3 sequence reads: CASSWTGVADTQYF.

V usage is TRBV28 and J usage is TRBJ2-1. CDR1 is MDHEN and CDR2 is SYDVKM in the germline V gene. The CDR3 extends over 14 amino acids. CDR3 region: CASSLLSSYNEQFF.

The chain combines TRBV6-1 with TRBJ2-2; as DNA is missing, the TRBD2 call by TCRdb cannot be tested. Germline V gene lookup returns CDR1 MNHNS and CDR2 SASEGT. This CDR3 has 19 amino acids. The CDR3 is CASRSRKFSGRANTGELFF.

V gene TRBV6-1 combines with J gene TRBJ2-3; with no DNA, the TCRdb D assignment of TRBD1 cannot be verified. Looked up from germline, CDR1 is MNHNS and CDR2 is SASEGT. The CDR3 is 14 residues long. The CDR3 here is CASAGPASTDTQYF.

This chain links TRBV20-1 with TRBJ2-7. Germline V lookup: CDR1 DFQATT, CDR2 SNEGSKA (reference sequence). The length of the CDR3 is 15 residues. The CDR3 spells CSAGEKDRATYEQYF.